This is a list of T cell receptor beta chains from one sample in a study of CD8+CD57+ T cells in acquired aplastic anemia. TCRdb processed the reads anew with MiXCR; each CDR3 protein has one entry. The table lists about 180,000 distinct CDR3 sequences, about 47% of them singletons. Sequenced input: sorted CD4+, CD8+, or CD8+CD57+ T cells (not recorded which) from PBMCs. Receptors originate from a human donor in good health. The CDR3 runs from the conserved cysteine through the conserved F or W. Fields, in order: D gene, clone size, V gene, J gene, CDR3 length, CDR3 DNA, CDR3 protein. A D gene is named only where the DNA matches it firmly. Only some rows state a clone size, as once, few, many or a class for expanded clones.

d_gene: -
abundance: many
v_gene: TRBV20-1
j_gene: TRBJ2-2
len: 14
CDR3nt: TGCAGTGCTAGAAAGCAGGGAGCCACCGGGGAGCTGTTTTTT
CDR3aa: CSARKQGATGELFF

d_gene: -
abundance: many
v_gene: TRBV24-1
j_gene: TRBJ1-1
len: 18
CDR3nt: TGTGCCACCAGTGATTTGGGGGGTGAGACAGGCCCTGGGACTGAAGCTTTCTTT
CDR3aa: CATSDLGGETGPGTEAFF

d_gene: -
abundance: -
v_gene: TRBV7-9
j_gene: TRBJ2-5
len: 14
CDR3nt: TGTGCCAGCAGGTCCGCAGCCTCCCTTGAGACCCAGTACTTC
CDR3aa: CASRSAASLETQYF

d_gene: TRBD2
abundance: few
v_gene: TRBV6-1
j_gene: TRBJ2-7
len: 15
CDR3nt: TGTGCCAGCAGCCAAGCGGGAACTCAAATGCGCGAGCAGTACTTC
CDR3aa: CASSQAGTQMREQYF

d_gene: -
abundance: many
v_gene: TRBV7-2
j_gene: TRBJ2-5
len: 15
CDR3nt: TGTGCCAGCAGCTTAGGTGGGAGGGGGGTAGAGACCCAGTACTTC
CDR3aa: CASSLGGRGVETQYF

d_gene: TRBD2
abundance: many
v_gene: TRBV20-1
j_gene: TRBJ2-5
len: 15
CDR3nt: TGCAGTGCCCACATAGCGGGGTCACCGGCAGAGACCCAGTACTTC
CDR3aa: CSAHIAGSPAETQYF

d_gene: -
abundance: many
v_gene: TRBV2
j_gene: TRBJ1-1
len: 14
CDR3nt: TGTGCCAGCAGTGAAAATCCCCTTAACACTGAAGCTTTCTTT
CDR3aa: CASSENPLNTEAFF

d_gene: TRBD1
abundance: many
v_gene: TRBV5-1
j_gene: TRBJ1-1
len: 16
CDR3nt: TGCGCCAGCAGCTTCAGGGGGCTTAACATGAACACTGAAGCTTTCTTT
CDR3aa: CASSFRGLNMNTEAFF

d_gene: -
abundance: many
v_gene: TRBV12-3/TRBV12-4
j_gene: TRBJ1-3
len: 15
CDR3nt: TGTGCCAGCAGTTTGACGGGCCAGTCTGGAAACACCATATATTTT
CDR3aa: CASSLTGQSGNTIYF

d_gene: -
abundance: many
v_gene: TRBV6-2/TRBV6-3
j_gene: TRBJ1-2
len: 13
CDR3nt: TGTGCCAGCAGTTACTCGACGCCCCCGGGCTACACCTTC
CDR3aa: CASSYSTPPGYTF

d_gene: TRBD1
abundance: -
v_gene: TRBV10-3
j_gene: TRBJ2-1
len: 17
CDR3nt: TGTGCCATCAGAGTCTTTCGGGGACAGGGGAACTACAATGAGCAGTTCTTC
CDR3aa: CAIRVFRGQGNYNEQFF

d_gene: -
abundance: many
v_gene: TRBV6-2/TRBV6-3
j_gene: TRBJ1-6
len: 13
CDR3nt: -
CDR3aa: CASSYSGRATLHF

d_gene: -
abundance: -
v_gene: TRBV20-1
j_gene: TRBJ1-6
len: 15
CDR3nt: TGCAGTGGCCTGGGTGGCGCATCCTATAATTCACCCCTCCACTTT
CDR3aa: CSGLGGASYNSPLHF

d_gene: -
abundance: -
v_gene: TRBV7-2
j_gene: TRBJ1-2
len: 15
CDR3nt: TGTGCCAGCAGCTTAAACAGGGAGAGTAACTATGGCTACACCTTC
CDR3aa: CASSLNRESNYGYTF

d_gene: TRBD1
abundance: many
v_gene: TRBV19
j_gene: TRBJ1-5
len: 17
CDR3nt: TGTGCCAGTAGTATAGTGAGGGGGCCTCGGGGCAATCAGCCCCAGCATTTT
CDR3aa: CASSIVRGPRGNQPQHF

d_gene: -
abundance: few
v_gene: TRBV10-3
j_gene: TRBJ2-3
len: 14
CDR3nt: TGTGCCATCAGTGGACTAGTTGGTACAGATACGCAGTATTTT
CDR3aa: CAISGLVGTDTQYF

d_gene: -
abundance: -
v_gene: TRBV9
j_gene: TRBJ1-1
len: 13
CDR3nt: TGTGCCAGCAGCGTAGCCACGGGGACTGAAGCTTTCTTT
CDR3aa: CASSVATGTEAFF

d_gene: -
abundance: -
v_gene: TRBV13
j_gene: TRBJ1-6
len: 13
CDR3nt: TGTGCCAGCAGCTTAGGCGATCCGGCACCCCTCCACTTT
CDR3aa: CASSLGDPAPLHF

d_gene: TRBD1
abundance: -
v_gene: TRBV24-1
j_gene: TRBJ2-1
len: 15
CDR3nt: TGTGCCACCAGTGATCCCGGGACAGGGATAAATGAGCAGTTCTTC
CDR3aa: CATSDPGTGINEQFF

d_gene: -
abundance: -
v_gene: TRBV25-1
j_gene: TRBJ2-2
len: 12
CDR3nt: TGTGCCAGCAGTGGGACACCCGGGGAGCTGTTTTTT
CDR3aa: CASSGTPGELFF

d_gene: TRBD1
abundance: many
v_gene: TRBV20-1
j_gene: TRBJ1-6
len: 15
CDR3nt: TGCAGTGCTGGGTTGGAACAGGGGGCTTATTCACCCCTCCACTTT
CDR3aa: CSAGLEQGAYSPLHF

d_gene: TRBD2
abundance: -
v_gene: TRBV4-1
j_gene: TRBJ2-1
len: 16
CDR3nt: TGCGCCAGCAGCCGCCTCCTAGCGGGAAACTACAATGAGCAGTTCTTC
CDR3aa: CASSRLLAGNYNEQFF

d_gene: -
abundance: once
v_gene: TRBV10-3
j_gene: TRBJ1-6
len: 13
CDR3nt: TGTGCCAGCGGGTCCGGGACCCTTAAACCCCTCCACTTT
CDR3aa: CASGSGTLKPLHF

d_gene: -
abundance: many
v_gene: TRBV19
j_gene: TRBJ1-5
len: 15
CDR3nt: TGTGCCAGTAACGAGGGCGGGAAACGCAATCAGCCCCAGCATTTT
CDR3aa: CASNEGGKRNQPQHF

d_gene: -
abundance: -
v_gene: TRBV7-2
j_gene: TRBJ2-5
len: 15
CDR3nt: TGTGCCAGCAGCTTTACCGAATCCAGGGTCAAGACCCAGTACTTC
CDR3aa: CASSFTESRVKTQYF

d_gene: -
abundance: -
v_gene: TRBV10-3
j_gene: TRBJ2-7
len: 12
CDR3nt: TGTGCCATCAGTTTATCCCGATACGAGCAGTACTTC
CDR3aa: CAISLSRYEQYF

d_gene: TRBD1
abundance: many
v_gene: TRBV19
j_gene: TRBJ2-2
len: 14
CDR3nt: TGTGCCAGTAGGGGGGACAGGAACACCGGGGAGCTGTTTTTT
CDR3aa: CASRGDRNTGELFF

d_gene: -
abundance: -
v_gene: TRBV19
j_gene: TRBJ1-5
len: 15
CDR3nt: TGTGCCAGTAGTGTCAGGGGAGGGAGCAATCAGCCCCAGCATTTT
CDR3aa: CASSVRGGSNQPQHF

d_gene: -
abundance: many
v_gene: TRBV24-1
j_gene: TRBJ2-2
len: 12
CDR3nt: TGTGCCACCGGGAATGAAATCGGGGAGCTGTTTTTT
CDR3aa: CATGNEIGELFF

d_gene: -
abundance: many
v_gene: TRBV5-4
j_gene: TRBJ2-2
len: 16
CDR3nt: TGTGCCAGCAGCGGCCCGGGACTCCGGAACACCGGGGAGCTGTTTTTT
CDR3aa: CASSGPGLRNTGELFF

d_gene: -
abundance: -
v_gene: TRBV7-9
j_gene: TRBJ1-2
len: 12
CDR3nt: TGTGCCAGCAGCTCAGATGGATGGGGCTACACCTTC
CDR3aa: CASSSDGWGYTF

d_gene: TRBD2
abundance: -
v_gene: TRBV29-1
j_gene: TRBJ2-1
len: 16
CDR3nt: TGCAGCGTTGAGGAAGGTGGTAGCGGGGACTACAATGAGCAGTTCTTC
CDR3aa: CSVEEGGSGDYNEQFF

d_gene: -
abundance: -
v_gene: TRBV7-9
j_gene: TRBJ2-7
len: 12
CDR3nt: TGTGCCAGCCAAAGGGGTGCCTTCGAGCAGTACTTC
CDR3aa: CASQRGAFEQYF

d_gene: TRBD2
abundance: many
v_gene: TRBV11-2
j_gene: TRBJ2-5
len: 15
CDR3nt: TGTGCCAGCAGGGGACTAGCGGATATCCAAGAGACCCAGTACTTC
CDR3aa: CASRGLADIQETQYF

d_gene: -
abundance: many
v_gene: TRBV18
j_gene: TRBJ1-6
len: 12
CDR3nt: TGTGCCAGCTCGGAAAGTGGTTCACCCCTCCACTTT
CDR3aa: CASSESGSPLHF

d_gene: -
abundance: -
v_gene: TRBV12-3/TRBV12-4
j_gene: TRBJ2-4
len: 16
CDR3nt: TGTGCCAGCAGCCGCGGTGGCGGGCGACCCAAAAACATTCAGTACTTC
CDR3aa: CASSRGGGRPKNIQYF

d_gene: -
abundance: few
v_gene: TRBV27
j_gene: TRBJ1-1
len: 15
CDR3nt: TGTGCCAGCGTACCGGAAGGGCGGCCGAACACTGAAGCTTTCTTT
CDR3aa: CASVPEGRPNTEAFF

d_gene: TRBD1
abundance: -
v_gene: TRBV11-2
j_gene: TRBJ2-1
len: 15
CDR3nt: TGTGCCAGCAGCTCAAGACAGGGGGCGGCATATGAGCAGTTCTTC
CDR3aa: CASSSRQGAAYEQFF

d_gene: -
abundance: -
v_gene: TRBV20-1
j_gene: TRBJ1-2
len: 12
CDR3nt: TGCAGTGCTAGTTACGGCGTATCGGGCTACACCTTC
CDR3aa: CSASYGVSGYTF

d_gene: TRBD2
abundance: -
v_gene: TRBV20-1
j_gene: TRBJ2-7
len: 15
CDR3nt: TGCAGTGCTAGTCTGGGTAGCGGGGGCTCCTACGAGCAGTACTTC
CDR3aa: CSASLGSGGSYEQYF

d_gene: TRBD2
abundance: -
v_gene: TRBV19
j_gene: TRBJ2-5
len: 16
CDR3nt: TGTGCCAGTAGTATCAGAGGGACTAGCGGGGAAGAGACCCAGCACTTC
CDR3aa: CASSIRGTSGEETQHF

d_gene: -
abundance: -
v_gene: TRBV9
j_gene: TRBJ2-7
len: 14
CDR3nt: TGTGCCAGCAGCGTAGATGAGAGGGTCTACGAGCAGTACTTC
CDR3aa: CASSVDERVYEQYF

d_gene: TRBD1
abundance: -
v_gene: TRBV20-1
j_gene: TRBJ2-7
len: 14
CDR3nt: TGCAGTGCTAGGTTTGGGACAGGGGGCGACGAGCAGTACTTC
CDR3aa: CSARFGTGGDEQYF

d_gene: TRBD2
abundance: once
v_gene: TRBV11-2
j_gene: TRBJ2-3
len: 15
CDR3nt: TGTGCCAGCAGCTTAAGTCGGGAGGTCACAGATACGCAGTATTTT
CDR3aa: CASSLSREVTDTQYF

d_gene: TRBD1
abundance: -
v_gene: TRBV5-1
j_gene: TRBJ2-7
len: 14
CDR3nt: TGCGCCAGCAGCACATTGACAGGGGAGTACGAGCAGTACTTC
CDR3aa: CASSTLTGEYEQYF

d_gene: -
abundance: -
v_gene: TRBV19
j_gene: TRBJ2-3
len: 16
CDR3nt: TGTGCCAGCTCCACAATAGAGTTGGCTAGCACAGATACGCAGTATTTT
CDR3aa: CASSTIELASTDTQYF

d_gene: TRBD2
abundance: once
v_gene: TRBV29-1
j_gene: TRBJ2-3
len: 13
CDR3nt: TGCAGCGTTGCCGGACTAGTGGGAGATACGCAGTATTTT
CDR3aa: CSVAGLVGDTQYF

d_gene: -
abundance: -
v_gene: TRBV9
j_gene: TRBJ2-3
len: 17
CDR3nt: TGTGCCAGCAGCCCGAGACAGGGCAGCGGGACCACAGATACGCAGTACTTT
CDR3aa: CASSPRQGSGTTDTQYF

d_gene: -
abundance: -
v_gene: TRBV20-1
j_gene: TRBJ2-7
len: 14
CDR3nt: TGCAGTGCTAGAGCTCCGTCATCGTGGTACGAGCAGTACTTC
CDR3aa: CSARAPSSWYEQYF

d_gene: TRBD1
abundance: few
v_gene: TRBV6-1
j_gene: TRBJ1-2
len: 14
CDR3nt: TGTGCCAGCAGGCGCGGGACAGGGGTTAGTGGCTACACCTTC
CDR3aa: CASRRGTGVSGYTF

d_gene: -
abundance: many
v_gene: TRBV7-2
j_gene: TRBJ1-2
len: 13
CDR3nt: TGTGCCAGCAGCTCCCAGGCTAACTATGGCTACACCTTC
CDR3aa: CASSSQANYGYTF

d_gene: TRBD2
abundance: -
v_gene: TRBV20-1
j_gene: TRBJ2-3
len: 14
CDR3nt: TGCAGTGCTAGGGTAGCGGGAGGCACAGATACGCAGTATTTT
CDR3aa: CSARVAGGTDTQYF

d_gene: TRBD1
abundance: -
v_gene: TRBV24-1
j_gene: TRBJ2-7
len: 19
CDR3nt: TGTGCCACCAGTGAGAGGGACAGGGAGTTGTCGAGGAGCTCCTACGAGCAGTACTTC
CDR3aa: CATSERDRELSRSSYEQYF

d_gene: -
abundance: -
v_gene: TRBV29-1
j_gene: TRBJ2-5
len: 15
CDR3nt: TGCAGCGTTATACCTCAGGGTCGTTTAGGAGAGACCCAGTACTTC
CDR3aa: CSVIPQGRLGETQYF